This record looks at one T cell receptor (beta chain) sequence and its context. This clone was seen just once. No antigen is known for it. One base away there is no much larger clone; base qualities are not given. In the prospective study, participants were roughly 18 to 89 years old, resided in 25 or so geographic areas of the United States, and were enrolled through a virtual design. To assign participants to cohorts, the prospective study relied on clinical history that participants themselves reported in a screening survey and a study questionnaire. Recovered participants in ImmuneRACE Cohort 3 were defined as having two consecutive negative NP/OP PCR tests, clearance from a healthcare professional, or resolution of symptoms. Mobile phlebotomists in the prospective study collected whole blood, serum and a nasopharyngeal or oropharyngeal swab from every participant. Prospective study participants could optionally give additional blood draws and questionnaires over a roughly 2-month period. Prospective study blood samples were shipped either frozen or at room temperature before DNA extraction.

The data derive from a study of blood T cell repertoires in COVID-19 (dated by TCRdb to about 2020). Turning to the overall study: The collaborator samples originated in the United States, Italy and Spain and spanned the acute and convalescent phases of COVID-19. The prospective study material was composed of cDNA or gDNA derived from T cells, B-cell-depleted T cells, or PBMCs. The dataset comprised deeply sampled blood TCRbeta repertoires from subjects exposed to, actively infected with, or recovered from COVID-19. The repertoires were released in a freely available public database meant as a resource for research on the immune response to SARS-CoV-2. Samples were obtained from the ongoing ImmuneRACE study (first 160 participants) and from 950 to 1,500 subjects provided by 6 global collaborators. Nearly every sample came with metadata listing a de-identified subject ID, COVID-19 status, age in years and sex. Where available, HLA class I and class II types were obtained from metadata supplied by the sample provider rather than from assay-based typing. What the research found in general, with its limitations: Clinical and demographic metadata were provided uncurated, with the amount varying by source and participant.

The immunoSEQ Assay, a bias-controlled multiplex PCR, was used to amplify TCRbeta CDR3 regions from genomic DNA. Processing in the source paper ran as follows. The number of nucleated cells in each sample was estimated by amplification of reference gene primers within the assay. To quantify the absolute abundance of each unique TCRbeta CDR3 rearrangement, sequence reads were collapsed and filtered. Productive Simpson clonality was computed per sample as the square root of Simpson's diversity index over productive rearrangements. Drawn from immuneACCESS, this table holds only the in-frame rearrangements with V and J called that TCRdb kept. Clones are partly lost; checked studies trace under half to an unresolved V gene and leave the rest unexplained. D and trimming were read from the DNA, whereas the V and J calls and clone size are those reported in that table. The sample data list fewer than 450,000 clones, and about 90% of these were observed just once. The ten top clones hold more than 0.8% of the sample.

Counted from cysteine to phenylalanine, this CDR3 has 15 amino acids. This entry keeps only the CDR3 DNA: 45 bases, framed from base 1. V is shortened by 0 bases, J by 2 bases, and the region joining them spans 11 bases. The germline V gene encodes CDR1 MNHEY and CDR2 SVGAGI. The rearranged chain carries TRBV6-5 and TRBJ2-7; the D segment could be TRBD2, given 5 matching bases. The TCR originated in a woman aged 25-40 years who had recovered from COVID-19. The sample comprised PBMCs or T cells enriched from blood (not recorded which). CDR3 region: CASSYSGRGTYEQYF. Here is the DNA: TGTGCCAGCAGTTACTCAGGGAGAGGGACCTACGAGCAGTACTTC.